Below are 16 T cell receptor beta chains sequenced from a single sample in a study of shared clonotypes between healthy human individuals. Measured with immunoSEQ multiplex PCR; TCRdb has only the in-frame clones, and not every one. The profile shows about a million clones, about three quarters of them singletons. The sequenced material came from memory CD4+ T cells sorted from blood. Specified subset: CD45RA-negative fraction. Receptors originate from a man aged 18 to 35 in good health.

The chain uses TRBV7-2 and TRBJ2-2; D is ambiguous. Germline CDR1 is SGHTA and CDR2 is FQGNSA. This CDR3 comprises 14 residues. V was shortened by 1 base and J by 1 base, with 4 bases between the two germline ends. CDR3 sequence (DNA): TGTGCCAGCAGCTTAGAGCGGAACACCGGGGAGCTGTTTTTT. Protein: CASSLERNTGELFF.

There are a few counts of this clone. J is TRBJ2-5 and V is TRBV5-1, with TRBD2 matching 9 bases. Germline V CDR1 and CDR2: SGHRS, YFSETQ. Trimming removed 7 bases from V and 2 bases from J; junction bases left unmatched: 9. The CDR3 contains 15 residues. CDR3 amino acids: CASAAFSGGQETQYF. CDR3 DNA sequence: TGCGCCAGCGCGGCCTTTAGCGGGGGACAAGAGACCCAGTACTTC.

Concerning this clone: This sample also contains other DNA sequences that code for the same CDR3. The chain employs TRBV6-1 and TRBJ2-5, with TRBD2 as a possible D gene (5 bases). Germline V gene sequence: CDR1 MNHNS, CDR2 SASEGT. This CDR3 region has 13 residues. With 6 bases removed from V and 4 bases from J, the gap between germline ends came to 12 bases. CDR3 residues: CASSPGVPETQYF. The CDR3, as DNA: TGTGCCAGCAGCCCCGGGGTCCCAGAGACCCAGTACTTC.

This clone was counted a single time. The CDR3 nucleotides are TGTGCCAGCAGCGTGCTTCCGGGACAGGGCTCCACCGGGGAGCTGTTTTTT. Its translation is CASSVLPGQGSTGELFF. The J gene is TRBJ2-2, the V gene TRBV9; TRBD1 matches 9 bases. Unmatched junction bases numbered 9, after V lost 2 bases and J lost 4 bases. The CDR3 is made up of 17 amino acids. CDR1 is SGDLS and CDR2 is YYNGEE in the germline V gene.

The chain links TRBV7-6 to TRBJ2-5; D is ambiguous. The V gene's germline CDR1 is SGHVS and CDR2 FNYEAQ. The CDR3 spans 13 residues. Trimming cost V 8 bases and J 2 bases, with 12 bases left between them. CDR3 in DNA: TGTGCCAGCGCCACCCTCTCTCAAGAGACCCAGTACTTC. It yields the protein CASATLSQETQYF.

This clone was counted once. The chain is built from TRBV27 and TRBJ1-5; no reliable D call. Trimming took 5 bases from V and 4 from J, leaving 18 bases between them. The CDR3 extends over 16 amino acids. Germline CDR1 MNHEY, CDR2 SMNVEV (reference sequence). The chain's CDR3 is CASSPWTGMTNQPQHF. DNA for the CDR3: TGTGCCAGCAGTCCATGGACGGGGATGACTAATCAGCCCCAGCATTTT.

The chain couples TRBV5-1 to TRBJ1-5; D not certain. V was trimmed by 2 bases and J by 1 base, leaving 16 bases between them. Per the germline V gene, CDR1 is SGHRS and CDR2 is YFSETQ. The CDR3 is made up of 17 amino acids. The CDR3 reads CASSLEGLGGSNQPQHF. DNA for the CDR3: TGCGCCAGCAGCTTAGAAGGTTTAGGCGGCAGCAATCAGCCCCAGCATTTT.

This clone has more than one count but fewer than ten. Additional DNA sequences in this sample encode the identical CDR3. V is TRBV9 and J is TRBJ1-3; D might be TRBD1 (5 bases). This CDR3 has 14 amino acids. V lost 7 bases, J lost 0 bases, and 11 bases lay in between. Germline CDR1 and CDR2: SGDLS and YYNGEE. The CDR3 nucleotides are TGTGCCAGCTCAAGTGGGGGCTCTGGAAACACCATATATTTT. Translated: CASSSGGSGNTIYF.

This clone was found many times. Other DNA sequences in the sample encode the same CDR3. V usage is TRBV5-1 and J usage is TRBJ1-1, with TRBD1 matching 7 bases. Germline V gives CDR1 SGHRS, CDR2 YFSETQ. The J segment lost 4 bases and the V segment lost 0 bases, leaving 3 bases of the junction unmatched. There are 14 residues in the CDR3. The chain's CDR3 is CASSLASGGTEAFF. In DNA form, the CDR3 reads TGCGCCAGCAGCTTGGCCTCAGGGGGCACTGAAGCTTTCTTT.

J is TRBJ2-3 and V is TRBV18; 8 bases map to TRBD2. Germline V gene data show CDR1 as KGHSH and CDR2 as LQKENI. The ends lost 4 bases at V and 8 bases at J; junction bases unmatched: 11. The CDR3 contains 15 residues. The CDR3 loop reads CASSHGAGVGATQYF. The CDR3 DNA follows: TGTGCCAGCTCACACGGAGCGGGGGTGGGCGCTACGCAGTATTTT.

The CDR3 protein is CASSAWTGGRQPQHF. In DNA, the CDR3 is TGTGCCAGCAGTGCCTGGACAGGGGGCCGTCAGCCCCAGCATTTT. This chain links TRBV27 with TRBJ1-5, with 11 positions matching TRBD1. Germline V gene data show CDR1 as MNHEY and CDR2 as SMNVEV (reference sequence). Losses at the gene ends were 5 bases for V and 6 bases for J; bases not matched to a gene: 6. The CDR3 contains 15 residues.

The J gene is TRBJ1-3, the V gene TRBV9, with 10 bases fitting TRBD1. Trimming at V came to 4 bases and at J to 1 base, leaving 8 bases not matched to a gene. In germline, CDR1 is SGDLS, CDR2 YYNGEE. The CDR3 sequence is 17 residues long. CDR3: CASSPRDRGPSGNTIYF. In nucleotides, the CDR3 is TGTGCCAGCAGCCCCCGGGACAGGGGACCTTCTGGAAACACCATATATTTT. The whole variable domain, filled in from reference TRBV9 and TRBJ1-3, reads DSGVTQTPKHLITATGQRVTLRCSPRSGDLSVYWYQQSLDQGLQFLIQYYNGEERAKGNILERFSAQQFPDLHSELNLSSLELGDSALYFCASSPRDRGPSGNTIYFGEGSWLTVV.

The rearrangement joins TRBV27 to TRBJ2-1; possibly TRBD2 for D (6 bases). CDR1 is MNHEY, CDR2 SMNVEV, per germline (reference sequence). The CDR3 length is 14 residues. Trimming removed 5 bases at V and 4 bases at J, with 12 bases between. The CDR3 coding sequence is TGTGCCAGCAGTCCTATAGCGGTGTACAATGAGCAGTTCTTC. Protein product: CASSPIAVYNEQFF.

This chain connects TRBV9 to TRBJ2-2, with D perhaps being TRBD1 or TRBD2 (5 bases each). CDR3 size: 14 residues. In germline, CDR1 is SGDLS, CDR2 YYNGEE. With 6 bases removed from V and 0 bases from J, the gap between germline ends came to 9 bases. CDR3 protein: CASTGRTNTGELFF. CDR3 in DNA: TGTGCCAGCACGGGACGGACGAACACCGGGGAGCTGTTTTTT.

The chain links TRBV11-2 to TRBJ1-2, with D maybe TRBD1 (5 bases). CDR1 and CDR2 (germline): SGHAT, FQNNGV. CDR3 length: 14 residues. V lost 5 bases, J lost 4 bases, and 14 bases lay in between. This chain's CDR3 is CASSGTGGGYGYTF. CDR3 DNA sequence: TGTGCCAGCAGCGGCACGGGGGGTGGCTATGGCTACACCTTC.

A note on this clone: The sample holds other DNA sequences that translate to the same CDR3. V usage is TRBV4-1 and J usage is TRBJ1-1, with unresolved D. Looked up from germline, CDR1 is MGHRA and CDR2 is YSYEKL. V lost 0 bases, J lost 1 base, and 12 bases lay in between. The CDR3 totals 16 residues. The CDR3 reads CASSQDQRGTNTEAFF. In nucleotides, the CDR3 is TGCGCCAGCAGCCAAGATCAGAGAGGCACGAACACTGAAGCTTTCTTT.